This T cell receptor beta chain was identified during a study of blood T cell repertoires in COVID-19 (dated by TCRdb to the early 2020s). Notes on the research overall: The collaborator samples originated in the United States, Italy and Spain and spanned the acute and convalescent phases of COVID-19. The sample metadata nearly always contained a de-identified subject ID, COVID-19 status, age in years and sex. Where available, HLA class I and class II types were obtained from metadata supplied by the sample provider rather than from assay-based typing. Samples came from the ongoing ImmuneRACE study (first 160 participants) plus 1,254 subjects from 6 global collaborators. The prospective study material was composed of cDNA or gDNA derived from T cells, B-cell-depleted T cells, or PBMCs. Subjects who had been exposed to COVID-19, were actively infected with it, or had recovered from it provided the deeply sampled blood TCRbeta repertoires that made up the dataset. The repertoires were made available in a free public database intended to serve as a resource for research on the immune response to SARS-CoV-2. Study-level results and caveats: The quantity of clinical and demographic metadata differed by source and by participant and was supplied without curation.

The immunoSEQ Assay, a bias-controlled multiplex PCR, was used to amplify TCRbeta CDR3 regions from genomic DNA. Processing in the source paper ran as follows. Within the assay, amplification of reference gene primers was used to estimate how many nucleated cells each sample contained. Sequence reads were collapsed and filtered to measure the absolute abundance of every unique TCRbeta CDR3 rearrangement. For each sample, productive Simpson clonality was calculated as the square root of Simpson's diversity index across productive rearrangements. TCRdb mirrors the immuneACCESS table, restricted to in-frame sequences. Some clones are absent from its copies; in checked studies, under half trace to an unresolved V gene, and the reason for the others is unknown. From that table come the V and J calls and clone size; the DNA was used to work out D and trimming. This sample gives 80,000 to 100,000 clones in total; approximately 90% of them show up just once. In total, the top ten clones hold about 1.8% of the sample.

The CDR1 and CDR2 encoded by the germline V gene are MGHRA and YSYEKL. At the junction V is shortened by 4 bases and J by 10 bases, with 14 bases in between. The CDR3 measures 13 amino acids from cysteine to phenylalanine. The retained sequence is limited to the CDR3, 39 bases, with the frame set at the first base. Each collaborating institution followed its own protocols to collect whole blood in K2EDTA tubes. For TCRbeta analysis, collaborator samples were shipped as frozen whole blood, as isolated PBMCs, or as DNA extracted from either sample type. This clone came up once. What this receptor recognizes is not known. Qualities for individual bases were not recorded, and no much larger clone is one base off.

Material: peripheral blood. This receptor chain uses TRBV4-1 and TRBJ2-1; the D gene is not confidently resolved. This receptor was identified in a human donor with active COVID-19. The donor label of this sample is uncertain. At the DNA level, the sequence is TGCGCCAGCAGCCGTAGCCAAGTAGAAGAGCAGTTCTTC. Its protein product is CASSRSQVEEQFF.